This TCR beta chain was observed in a study of cytomegalovirus exposure and HLA in healthy donors. Whole-study results and caveats: Confirmation was obtained in vitro that a few CMV-associated chains are specific for CMV antigens. One later analysis, an examination of the 120 validation repertoires, found that first-cohort TCR clusters tended to co-occur in them.

As regards this clone: The antigen is unknown.

The CDR3 totals 15 residues. The V segment lost 8 bases and the J segment 6 bases; nucleotides outside the gene matches: 16. Germline CDR1 MNHNS, CDR2 SASEGT. The method was immunoSEQ multiplex PCR; TCRdb's version includes in-frame clones alone and lacks a portion of them. The sample lists 90,000 or so clones; 75% to 90% were seen once. From the approximately 120-subject validation cohort, which was separate from the roughly 710-subject first cohort, the donors were drawn. This chain uses TRBV6-1 with TRBJ2-7; 7 bases match TRBD1. Sequenced input: PBMCs. The TCR was taken from a man between 18 and 35 years old in good health and CMV-seropositive. CDR3 in DNA: TGTGCCAGCCGAAAGATCCCCGGACAGGTCGGCGAGCAGTACGTC. Translated, it gives CASRKIPGQVGEQYV.